These T cell receptor beta chains were read from a single sample in a study of cytomegalovirus exposure and HLA in healthy donors. Here immunoSEQ multiplex PCR was the method, and the copy in TCRdb shows in-frame clones only, minus some. This table holds 68,000 or so clones. Sequenced input: PBMCs. The origin of the receptors is a female donor in good health and CMV-seropositive. Each CDR3 is given with its conserved first and last residue. Fields, in order: D gene, J gene, V gene, CDR3 DNA, CDR3 protein. D genes are given only for firm matches.

TRBD1 TRBJ2-7 TRBV27 TGTGCCAGCAGCTCCCTCAGGACAGGCGGCCCATCAACCGCCTACGAGCAGTACTTC CASSSLRTGGPSTAYEQYF
TRBD1 TRBJ1-2 TRBV5-1 TGCGCCAGCAGCTTGGACCCAGGGGGCGGCTACACCTTC CASSLDPGGGYTF
- TRBJ2-5 TRBV7-2 TGTGCCAGCAGCTTAGCGGGGCGAAAAGAGACCCAGTACTTC CASSLAGRKETQYF
- TRBJ1-1 TRBV7-2 TGTGCCAGCAGCTACTCGATGAACACTGAAGCTTTCTTT CASSYSMNTEAFF
- TRBJ2-3 TRBV28 TGTGCCAGCAGCGTTCGGGAGACGCGCCGGGGCACAGATACGCAGTATTTT CASSVRETRRGTDTQYF
- TRBJ2-2 TRBV4-2 TGTGCCAGCAGCCAAGATTCTGAGGGGGAGCTGTTTTTT CASSQDSEGELFF
- TRBJ1-2 TRBV10-2 TGCGCCAGCGGGGGGGGGACTAACTATGGCTACACCTTC CASGGGTNYGYTF
- TRBJ2-5 TRBV28 TGTGCCAGCAGTTCCGGGACTTTGCAAGAGACCCAGTACTTC CASSSGTLQETQYF
- TRBJ2-7 TRBV6-4 TGTGCCTTCGGAGCGGAACATACCTCCTACGAGCAGTACTTC CAFGAEHTSYEQYF
- TRBJ2-7 TRBV6-5 TGTGCCAGCACCACCGGTGAAGGGGCGTACGAGCAGTACTTC CASTTGEGAYEQYF
- TRBJ2-1 TRBV9 TGTGCCAGCAGCGTCGGTCGGGGATTCTACAATGAGCAGTTCTTC CASSVGRGFYNEQFF